The next 23 T cell receptor beta chains were all read from a single sample in a study of OX40 agonist ivuxolimab in advanced cancers. Only in-frame clones appear in the TCRdb table, and some are missing; sequencing was by immunoSEQ multiplex PCR. The sample consists of 68,000 or so clones, approximately 80% of them appearing once. The source was CD4+ or CD8+ T cells sorted from blood, collected in a trial of the OX40 agonist ivuxolimab. The receptors here all came from an adult with an advanced solid tumor such as melanoma, head and neck, liver or kidney cancer.

The chain employs TRBV28 and TRBJ2-1; D is perhaps TRBD2 (5 bases). The CDR3 is 16 amino acids. The V gene lost 5 bases and the J gene lost 5 bases, with 19 bases spanning the gap. Germline V gene lookup returns CDR1 MDHEN and CDR2 SYDVKM. CDR3 coding DNA: TGTGCCAGCAGTGACGACCACGTGGGAGACCACAATGAGCAGTTCTTC. Its protein product is CASSDDHVGDHNEQFF.

This chain connects TRBV11-2 to TRBJ1-2, with 8 bases aligning to TRBD1. The V gene end was trimmed by 2 bases and the J gene end by 5 bases; junction bases not matched to a gene: 7. In germline, CDR1 is SGHAT, CDR2 FQNNGV. This CDR3 is built from 15 residues. CDR3 in DNA: TGTGCCAGCAGCTTATCGACAGGGGTGACTTATGGCTACACCTTC. Protein: CASSLSTGVTYGYTF.

The genes are TRBV27 and TRBJ2-3; TRBD2 matches 7 bases. Germline V gene sequence: CDR1 MNHEY, CDR2 SMNVEV (reference sequence). J gave up 6 bases and V 2 bases, and 5 bases lay outside the gene matches. This CDR3 spans 14 amino acids. The CDR3 DNA sequence: TGTGCCAGCAGTTTAGGCCTAGCGGCGGATACGCAGTATTTT. It yields the protein CASSLGLAADTQYF.

This clone has only one observation. V is TRBV9 and J is TRBJ1-2; D unclear. The CDR3 spans 12 residues. Trimming stripped 0 bases from V and 4 bases from J, with 4 bases between. The germline gives CDR1 SGDLS, CDR2 YYNGEE. The CDR3 is CASSVDVYGYTF. The CDR3 DNA is TGTGCCAGCAGCGTAGATGTCTATGGCTACACCTTC.

The V gene is TRBV6-1, the J gene TRBJ2-7; no clear D gene. V was clipped by 7 bases and J by 0 bases, with 13 bases between them. CDR3 length: 14 residues. Germline V lookup: CDR1 MNHNS, CDR2 SASEGT. The CDR3 region is CASTATWGSYEQYF. CDR3 coding DNA: TGTGCCAGCACAGCCACCTGGGGCTCCTACGAGCAGTACTTC.

The chain uses TRBV28 and TRBJ2-7; D unclear. CDR3 length: 17 amino acids. The germline gives CDR1 MDHEN, CDR2 SYDVKM. V was trimmed by 3 bases and J by 0 bases, leaving 18 bases between them. In DNA form, the CDR3 reads TGTGCCAGCAGTTTTCTACCGAACAATGCCCTCTCCTACGAGCAGTACTTC. It is translated as CASSFLPNNALSYEQYF.

V usage is TRBV14 and J usage is TRBJ2-3; D possibly corresponds to TRBD2 (5 bases). Trimming stripped 0 bases from V and 5 bases from J, with 15 bases between. The CDR3 contains 16 residues. Per the germline V gene, CDR1 is SGHDN and CDR2 is FVKESK. CDR3 in DNA: TGTGCCAGCAGCCAAGAGGGGAGAATCTTACGAGATACGCAGTATTTT. This sequence encodes CASSQEGRILRDTQYF. Complete variable domain (other parts from reference TRBV14 and TRBJ2-3): EAGVTQFPSHSVIEKGQTVTLRCDPISGHDNLYWYRRVMGKEIKFLLHFVKESKQDESGMPNNRFLAERTGGTYSTLKVQPAELEDSGVYFCASSQEGRILRDTQYFGPGTRLTVL.

The chain couples TRBV14 to TRBJ1-1, with D possibly TRBD1 on 6 matching bases. In germline, CDR1 is SGHDN, CDR2 FVKESK. Trimming left V 4 bases short and J 4 bases short, with 19 bases between. The CDR3 sequence is 16 residues long. CDR3 DNA sequence: TGTGCCAGCAGCCTAAGGGTTCAACAGGGCACCACTGAAGCTTTCTTT. This encodes CASSLRVQQGTTEAFF.

The J gene is TRBJ2-7, the V gene TRBV6-5; TRBD1 aligns across 7 bases. CDR1 and CDR2 from the germline V gene are MNHEY and SVGAGI. The V segment lost 0 bases and the J segment 0 bases; nucleotides outside the gene matches: 2. The CDR3 consists of 15 residues. The CDR3 reads CASSYSGDSSYEQYF. The DNA for the CDR3 is TGTGCCAGCAGTTACTCGGGGGACAGCTCCTACGAGCAGTACTTC.

This rearrangement joins TRBV9 to TRBJ2-1; 7 nucleotides agree with TRBD1. J was trimmed by 1 base and V by 3 bases; bases with no gene match: 4. CDR1 and CDR2 from the germline V gene are SGDLS and YYNGEE. This CDR3 region has 15 residues. DNA for the CDR3: TGTGCCAGCAGCGCCAGACAGGGTTCCTACAATGAGCAGTTCTTC. Translation: CASSARQGSYNEQFF.

This clone was detected only once. The chain joins TRBV2 to TRBJ1-2, with a tentative D call TRBD1 (5 bases). From germline, CDR1 is SNHLY and CDR2 FYNNEI. The V gene lost 6 bases and the J gene lost 4 bases, with 9 bases spanning the gap. CDR3 length: 12 amino acids. CDR3 sequence reads: CASRGLTYGYTF. The DNA for the CDR3 is TGTGCCAGCAGGGGGCTTACCTATGGCTACACCTTC.

The rearrangement joins TRBV28 to TRBJ2-1, with D possibly TRBD1 on 6 matching bases. The germline V gene has CDR1 MDHEN and CDR2 SYDVKM. This CDR3 has 15 amino acids. The V end lost 5 bases, the J end lost 5 bases, and 16 bases lay between the germline ends. The CDR3 DNA reads TGTGCCAGCAGTCCCCCAGGGGTCAGGGACAATGAGCAGTTCTTC. It is translated as CASSPPGVRDNEQFF.

V gene TRBV27 combines with J gene TRBJ2-3; TRBD1 aligns across 10 bases. CDR3 length: 16 amino acids. The germline gives CDR1 MNHEY, CDR2 SMNVEV (reference sequence). V lost 6 bases and J lost 0; bases outside the gene matches: 6. This CDR3 is CASRPDRGPSTDTQYF. The CDR3 DNA sequence: TGTGCCAGCAGACCTGACAGGGGGCCAAGCACAGATACGCAGTATTTT.

The V gene is TRBV28, the J gene TRBJ1-2; D may be TRBD1 (6 bases). In germline, CDR1 is MDHEN, CDR2 SYDVKM. CDR3 length equals 14 residues. V was clipped by 8 bases and J by 7 bases, with 20 bases between them. The CDR3 spells CASGSPRGGGGYTF. In DNA, the CDR3 is TGTGCCAGCGGGTCCCCCAGGGGAGGAGGTGGCTACACCTTC.

V and J are TRBV5-1 and TRBJ2-1, with D unclear. Germline V gives CDR1 SGHRS, CDR2 YFSETQ. The V and J ends lost 0 bases and 0 bases respectively, with 13 bases between them. This CDR3 is built from 17 residues. Here the CDR3 reads CASSLAGSASSYNEQFF. The DNA of the CDR3 is TGCGCCAGCAGCTTGGCCGGGTCCGCGAGCTCCTACAATGAGCAGTTCTTC.

J is TRBJ2-5 and V is TRBV6-1, with D unclear. The CDR3 covers 11 residues. Germline lookup yields CDR1 MNHNS and CDR2 SASEGT. V gave up 2 bases and J gave up 4 bases, with 2 bases separating them. CDR3 DNA sequence: TGTGCCAGCAGTGAATCAGAGACCCAGTACTTC. It yields the protein CASSESETQYF.

The rearrangement links TRBV7-9 to TRBJ1-5; possible D gene TRBD1, 5 bases. The CDR3 contains 15 residues. Trimming stripped 4 bases from V and 0 bases from J, with 10 bases between. The germline V gene has CDR1 SEHNR and CDR2 FQNEAQ (reference sequence). The CDR3 protein is CASSSEGSSNQPQHF. The DNA for the CDR3 is TGTGCCAGCAGCTCCGAGGGGTCTAGCAATCAGCCCCAGCATTTT. Full variable domain (remainder filled in from reference TRBV7-9 and TRBJ1-5): DTGVSQNPRHKITKRGQNVTFRCDPISEHNRLYWYRQTLGQGPEFLTYFQNEAQLEKSRLLSDRFSAERPKGSFSTLEIQRTEQGDSAMYLCASSSEGSSNQPQHFGDGTRLSIL.

The genes are TRBV19 and TRBJ2-1, with D perhaps TRBD2 (5 bases). The CDR3 consists of 15 residues. CDR1 is LNHDA, CDR2 SQIVND, per germline (reference sequence). The ends were cut back, 9 bases at V and 3 bases at J, with 18 bases in the middle. The CDR3 region is CASHKKREGYNEQFF. The CDR3 nucleotides are TGTGCCAGCCACAAGAAAAGAGAGGGCTACAATGAGCAGTTCTTC.

This chain links TRBV19 with TRBJ1-5; 8 bases match TRBD1. This CDR3 spans 17 amino acids. V dropped 7 bases and J dropped 3; count of bases not matched to a gene: 14. CDR1 is LNHDA and CDR2 is SQIVND in the germline V gene (reference sequence). CDR3 nucleotide sequence: TGTGCCAGTACCTTGATACAGGGGGTCAGTAACAATCAGCCCCAGCATTTT. Translated, it gives CASTLIQGVSNNQPQHF.

The chain uses TRBV5-6 and TRBJ1-6; possibly TRBD1 for D (5 bases). V gave up 4 bases and J gave up 4 bases, with 15 bases separating them. Germline lookup yields CDR1 SGHDT and CDR2 YYEEEE. This CDR3 region has 16 residues. Here the CDR3 reads CASSGGLTVYNSPLHF. The CDR3 DNA sequence: TGTGCCAGCAGCGGCGGACTGACAGTATATAATTCACCCCTCCACTTT.

The chain links TRBV7-2 to TRBJ2-7; 10 bases agree with TRBD1. This CDR3 comprises 14 residues. J gave up 3 bases and V 5 bases, and 4 bases lay outside the gene matches. Germline V gives CDR1 SGHTA, CDR2 FQGNSA. The CDR3 DNA sequence: TGTGCCAGCAGCCCCCGGGACAGGGGCTACGAGCAGTACTTC. Amino acids: CASSPRDRGYEQYF.

This chain joins TRBV6-1 and TRBJ1-1; D is undetermined. The V gene's germline CDR1 is MNHNS and CDR2 SASEGT. The V and J ends lost 7 bases and 0 bases respectively, with 6 bases between them. The CDR3 consists of 12 residues. This chain's CDR3 is CASIFMNTEAFF. CDR3 DNA: TGTGCCAGCATCTTTATGAACACTGAAGCTTTCTTT.

This clone appeared a single time. The chain recombines TRBV9 with TRBJ1-1; D may be TRBD1 (5 bases). Germline-derived CDR1 and CDR2 are SGDLS and YYNGEE. V gave up 4 bases and J gave up 1 base, with 11 bases separating them. This CDR3 has 14 amino acids. In DNA, the CDR3 is TGTGCCAGCAGCAAGGGGAGTGGGAACACTGAAGCTTTCTTT. It specifies CASSKGSGNTEAFF. The full variable domain, its missing parts supplied by reference TRBV9 and TRBJ1-1, is DSGVTQTPKHLITATGQRVTLRCSPRSGDLSVYWYQQSLDQGLQFLIQYYNGEERAKGNILERFSAQQFPDLHSELNLSSLELGDSALYFCASSKGSGNTEAFFGQGTRLTVV.